The present entry profiles one T cell receptor (beta chain) with its context. As yet, its antigen is unknown. This CDR3 is 14 amino acids long. V was pared by 0 bases and J by 6 bases, with 11 bases between. Germline CDR1 MNHNY, CDR2 SVGAGI (reference sequence). This sample stems from a study of lymphopenia after photon versus proton radiotherapy. The protocol was immunoSEQ multiplex PCR, while the TCRdb copy is restricted to in-frame clones and leaves out a portion. The table shows 65,000 to 85,000 clones, with approximately 90% occurring only once. General study findings and limits: Relative stability marked proton patients; photon patients lost diversity and naive cells. Post-nadir diversity loss with photons came from oligoclonal expansion, particularly CD8+ Temra cells. Better survival with proton therapy was suggested as possible, not demonstrated. A bigger post-nadir fall in TCR diversity correlated inversely with survival time in deceased patients.

The TCR comes from a woman aged 40 to 50 with cholangiocarcinoma. The rearrangement links TRBV6-6 to TRBJ1-1, with D uncertain. The specimen comprised peripheral blood, sampled from a patient treated with photon-based radiotherapy. The CDR3 region is CASSYSFGGAEAFF. CDR3 in DNA: TGTGCCAGCAGTTACTCGTTCGGCGGGGCTGAAGCTTTCTTT.